This TCR beta chain was sequenced during a study of blood T cell repertoires in COVID-19. Repertoires were generated with immunoSEQ multiplex PCR, while TCRdb's copy carries only in-frame clones and drops some. Here the sample spans around 150,000 clones, 75% to 80% being singletons. The CDR3 has 16 amino acids. Losses at the gene ends were 0 bases for V and 1 base for J; bases not matched to a gene: 4. The germline CDR1 and CDR2 sequences are MGHRA and YSYEKL. V usage is TRBV4-1 and J usage is TRBJ1-1, with 8 bases fitting TRBD1. This receptor was taken from a woman aged 45-65 years who had recovered from COVID-19. Sequencing input: PBMCs or T cells enriched from blood (not recorded which). CDR3 in DNA: TGCGCCAGCAGCCAAGAACGGACAGGGACGAACACTGAAGCTTTCTTT. This translates into CASSQERTGTNTEAFF.